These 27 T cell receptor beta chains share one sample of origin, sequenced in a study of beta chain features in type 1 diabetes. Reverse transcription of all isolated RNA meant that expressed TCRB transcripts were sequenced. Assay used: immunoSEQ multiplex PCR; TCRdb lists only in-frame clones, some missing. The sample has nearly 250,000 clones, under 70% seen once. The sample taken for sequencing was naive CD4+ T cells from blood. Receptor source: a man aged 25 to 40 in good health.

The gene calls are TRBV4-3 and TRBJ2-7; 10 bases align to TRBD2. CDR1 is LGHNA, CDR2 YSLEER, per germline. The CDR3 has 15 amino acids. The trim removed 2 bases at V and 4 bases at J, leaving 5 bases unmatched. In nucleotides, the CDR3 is TGCGCCAGCAGCCAACTAGCGGGAGCGGAATACGAGCAGTACTTC. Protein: CASSQLAGAEYEQYF.

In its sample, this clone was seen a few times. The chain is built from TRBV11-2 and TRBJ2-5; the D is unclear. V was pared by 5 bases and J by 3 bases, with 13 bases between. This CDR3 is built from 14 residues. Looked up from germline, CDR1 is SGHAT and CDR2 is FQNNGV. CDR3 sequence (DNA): TGTGCCAGCAGCCCCGTTTATGGAAAAGAGACCCAGTACTTC. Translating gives CASSPVYGKETQYF.

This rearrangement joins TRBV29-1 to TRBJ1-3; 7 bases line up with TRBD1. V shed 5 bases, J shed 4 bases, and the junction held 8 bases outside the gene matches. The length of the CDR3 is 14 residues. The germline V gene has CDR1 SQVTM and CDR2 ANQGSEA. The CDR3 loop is CSVKTGTEGNTIYF. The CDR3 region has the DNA TGCAGCGTTAAGACAGGGACTGAAGGAAACACCATATATTTT.

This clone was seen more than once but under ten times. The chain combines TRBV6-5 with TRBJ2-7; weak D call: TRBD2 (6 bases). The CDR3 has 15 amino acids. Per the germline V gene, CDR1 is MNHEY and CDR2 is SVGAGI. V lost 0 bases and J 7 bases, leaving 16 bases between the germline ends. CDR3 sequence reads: CASSYSTMAGREQYF. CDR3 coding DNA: TGTGCCAGCAGTTACTCGACGATGGCAGGGAGGGAGCAGTACTTC.

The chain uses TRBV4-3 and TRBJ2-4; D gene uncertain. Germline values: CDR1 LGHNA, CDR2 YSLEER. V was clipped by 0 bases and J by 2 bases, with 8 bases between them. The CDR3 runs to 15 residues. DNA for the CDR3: TGCGCCAGCAGCCAAGAAAGTACTCCCAAAAACATTCAGTACTTC. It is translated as CASSQESTPKNIQYF.

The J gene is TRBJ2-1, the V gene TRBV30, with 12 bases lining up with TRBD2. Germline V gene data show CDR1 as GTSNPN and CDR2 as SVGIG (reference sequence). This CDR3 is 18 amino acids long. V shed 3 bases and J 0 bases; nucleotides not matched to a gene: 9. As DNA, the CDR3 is TGTGCCTGGAGCTTCGGGACTAGCGGGTTACCCTCCTACAATGAGCAGTTCTTC. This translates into CAWSFGTSGLPSYNEQFF.

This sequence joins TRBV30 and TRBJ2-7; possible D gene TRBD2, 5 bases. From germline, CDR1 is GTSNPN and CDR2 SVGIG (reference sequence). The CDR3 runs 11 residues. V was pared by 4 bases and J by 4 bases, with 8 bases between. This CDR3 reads CAWNEGYEQYF. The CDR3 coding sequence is TGTGCCTGGAATGAGGGATACGAGCAGTACTTC.

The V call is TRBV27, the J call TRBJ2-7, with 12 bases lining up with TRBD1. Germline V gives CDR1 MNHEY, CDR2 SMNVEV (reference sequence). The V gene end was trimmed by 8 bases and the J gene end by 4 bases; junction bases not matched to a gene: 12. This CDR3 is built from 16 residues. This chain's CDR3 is CASSSTGTGGRYEQYF. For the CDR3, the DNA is TGTGCCAGCTCATCCACCGGGACAGGGGGCAGGTACGAGCAGTACTTC.

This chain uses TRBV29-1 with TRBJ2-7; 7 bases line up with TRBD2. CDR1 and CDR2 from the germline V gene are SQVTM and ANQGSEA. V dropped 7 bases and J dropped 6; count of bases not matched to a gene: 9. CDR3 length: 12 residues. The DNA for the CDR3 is TGCAGCGGAGCCAGCGGGGCCTCCGAGCAGTACTTC. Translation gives CSGASGASEQYF.

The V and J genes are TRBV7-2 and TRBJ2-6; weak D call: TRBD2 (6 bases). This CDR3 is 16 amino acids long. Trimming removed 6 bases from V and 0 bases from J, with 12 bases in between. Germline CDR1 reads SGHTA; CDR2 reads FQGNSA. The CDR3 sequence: CASRERAISGANVLTF. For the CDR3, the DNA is TGTGCCAGCAGGGAGCGGGCCATCTCTGGGGCCAACGTCCTGACTTTC.

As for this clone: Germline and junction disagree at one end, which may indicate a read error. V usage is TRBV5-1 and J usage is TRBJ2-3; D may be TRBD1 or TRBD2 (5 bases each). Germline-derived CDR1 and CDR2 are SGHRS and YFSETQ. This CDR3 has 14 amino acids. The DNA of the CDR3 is TGCGCCAGCACCTTGCTGGGGGTAGCAGATACGCAGTATTTT. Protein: CASTLLGVADTQYF.

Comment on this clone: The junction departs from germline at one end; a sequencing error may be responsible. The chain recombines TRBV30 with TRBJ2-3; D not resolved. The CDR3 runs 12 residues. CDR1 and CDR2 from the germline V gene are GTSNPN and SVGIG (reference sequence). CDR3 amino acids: CAWSVGPDTQCF. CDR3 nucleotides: TGTGCCTGGAGTGTTGGGCCAGATACGCAGTGTTTT.

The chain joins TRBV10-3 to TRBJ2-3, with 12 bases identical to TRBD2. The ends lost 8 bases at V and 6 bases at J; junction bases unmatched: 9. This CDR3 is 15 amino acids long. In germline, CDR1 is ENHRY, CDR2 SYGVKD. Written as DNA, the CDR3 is TGTGCCATCGGGTCTAGCGGGGGGGCCTCGGATACGCAGTATTTT. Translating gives CAIGSSGGASDTQYF.

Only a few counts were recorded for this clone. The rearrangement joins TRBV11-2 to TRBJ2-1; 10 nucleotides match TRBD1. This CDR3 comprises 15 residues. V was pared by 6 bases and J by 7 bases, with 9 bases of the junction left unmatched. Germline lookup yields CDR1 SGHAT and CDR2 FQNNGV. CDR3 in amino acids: CASRPIRGQGNEQFF. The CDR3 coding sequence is TGTGCCAGCAGACCAATCCGGGGACAGGGGAATGAGCAGTTCTTC.

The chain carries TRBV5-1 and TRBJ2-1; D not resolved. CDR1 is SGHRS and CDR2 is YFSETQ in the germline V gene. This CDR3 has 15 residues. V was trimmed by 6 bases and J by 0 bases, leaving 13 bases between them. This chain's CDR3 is CASMKGQSSYNEQFF. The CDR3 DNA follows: TGCGCCAGCATGAAAGGGCAGAGCTCCTACAATGAGCAGTTCTTC.

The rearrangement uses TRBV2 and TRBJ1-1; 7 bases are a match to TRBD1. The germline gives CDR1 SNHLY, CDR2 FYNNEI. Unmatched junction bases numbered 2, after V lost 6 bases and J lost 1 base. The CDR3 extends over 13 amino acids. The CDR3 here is CASRTGQNTEAFF. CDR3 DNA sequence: TGTGCCAGCAGGACAGGGCAGAACACTGAAGCTTTCTTT. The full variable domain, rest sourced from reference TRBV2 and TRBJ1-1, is EPEVTQTPSHQVTQMGQEVILRCVPISNHLYFYWYRQILGQKVEFLVSFYNNEISEKSEIFDDQFSVERPDGSNFTLKIRSTKLEDSAMYFCASRTGQNTEAFFGQGTRLTVV.

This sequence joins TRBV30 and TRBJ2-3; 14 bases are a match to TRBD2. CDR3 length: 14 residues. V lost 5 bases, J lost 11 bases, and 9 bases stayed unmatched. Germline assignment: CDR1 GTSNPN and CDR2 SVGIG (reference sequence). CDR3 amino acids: CAWDGTSGSLGQYF. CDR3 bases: TGTGCCTGGGACGGGACTAGCGGGAGTTTAGGGCAGTATTTT.

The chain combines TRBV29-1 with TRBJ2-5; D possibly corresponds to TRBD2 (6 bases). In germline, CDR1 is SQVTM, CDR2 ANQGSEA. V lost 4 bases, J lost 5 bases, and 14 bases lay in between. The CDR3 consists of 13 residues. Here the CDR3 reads CSVVTGRDETQYF. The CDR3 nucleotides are TGCAGCGTTGTGACCGGGAGAGACGAGACCCAGTACTTC.

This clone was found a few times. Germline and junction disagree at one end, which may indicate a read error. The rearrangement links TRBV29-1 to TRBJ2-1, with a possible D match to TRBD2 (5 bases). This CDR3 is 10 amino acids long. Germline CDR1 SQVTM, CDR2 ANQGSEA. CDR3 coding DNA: TGCAGCGTTCGAGGGCCCCATGGTGTCTTC. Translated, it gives CSVRGPHGVF.

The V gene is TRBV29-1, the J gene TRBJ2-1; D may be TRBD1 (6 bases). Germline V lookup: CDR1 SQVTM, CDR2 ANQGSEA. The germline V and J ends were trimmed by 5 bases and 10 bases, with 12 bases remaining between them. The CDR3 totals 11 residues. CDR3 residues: CSVSRQDEQFF. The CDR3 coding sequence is TGCAGCGTTTCCCGACAGGACGAGCAGTTCTTC.

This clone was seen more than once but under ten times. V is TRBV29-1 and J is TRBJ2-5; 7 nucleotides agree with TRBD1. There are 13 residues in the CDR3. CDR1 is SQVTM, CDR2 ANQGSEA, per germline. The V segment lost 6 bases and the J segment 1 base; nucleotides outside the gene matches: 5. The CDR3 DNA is TGCAGCGTCCACAGGGGTTTCCAAGAGACCCAGTACTTC. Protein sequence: CSVHRGFQETQYF.

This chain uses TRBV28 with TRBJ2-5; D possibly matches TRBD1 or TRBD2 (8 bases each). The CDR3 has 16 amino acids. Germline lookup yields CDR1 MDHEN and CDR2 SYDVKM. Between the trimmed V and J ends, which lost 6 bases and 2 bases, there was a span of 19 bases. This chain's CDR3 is CASSTGGLGSQETQYF. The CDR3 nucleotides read TGTGCCAGCAGCACAGGGGGACTAGGGAGTCAAGAGACCCAGTACTTC.

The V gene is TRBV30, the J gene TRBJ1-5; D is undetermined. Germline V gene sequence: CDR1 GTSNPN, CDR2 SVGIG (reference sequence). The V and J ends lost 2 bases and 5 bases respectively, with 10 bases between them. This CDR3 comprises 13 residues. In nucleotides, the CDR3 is TGTGCCTGGAGTCAAAGGGTCGATCAGCCCCAGCATTTT. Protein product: CAWSQRVDQPQHF. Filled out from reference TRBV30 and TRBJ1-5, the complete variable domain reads SQTIHQWPATLVQPVGSPLSLECTVEGTSNPNLYWYRQAAGRGLQLLFYSVGIGQISSEVPQNLSASRPQDRQFILSSKKLLLSDSGFYLCAWSQRVDQPQHFGDGTRLSIL.

The CDR3 DNA reads TGTGCCAGCAGTTTAGGCGGGAACATTCAGTACTTC. Translation gives CASSLGGNIQYF. The V and J genes are TRBV28 and TRBJ2-4, with D possibly being TRBD2 (5 bases). The CDR3 has 12 amino acids. Trimming removed 2 bases at V and 7 bases at J, with 6 bases between. CDR1 is MDHEN and CDR2 is SYDVKM in the germline V gene.

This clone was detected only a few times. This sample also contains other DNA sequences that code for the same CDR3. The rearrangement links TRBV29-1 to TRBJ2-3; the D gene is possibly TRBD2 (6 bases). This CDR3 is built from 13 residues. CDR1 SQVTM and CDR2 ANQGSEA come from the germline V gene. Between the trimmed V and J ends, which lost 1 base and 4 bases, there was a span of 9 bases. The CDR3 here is CSVEAGAADTQYF. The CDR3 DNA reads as TGCAGCGTTGAAGCGGGAGCTGCAGATACGCAGTATTTT.

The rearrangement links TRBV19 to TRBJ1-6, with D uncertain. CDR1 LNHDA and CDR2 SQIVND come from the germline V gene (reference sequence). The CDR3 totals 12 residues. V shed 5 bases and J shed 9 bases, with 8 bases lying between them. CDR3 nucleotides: TGTGCCAGTAGTGCGGCACGTTCACCCCTCCACTTT. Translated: CASSAARSPLHF.

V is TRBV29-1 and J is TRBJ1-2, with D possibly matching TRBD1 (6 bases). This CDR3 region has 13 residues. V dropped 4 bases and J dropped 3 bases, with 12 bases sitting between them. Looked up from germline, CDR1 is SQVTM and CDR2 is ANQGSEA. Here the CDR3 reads CSVVGGSDYGYTF. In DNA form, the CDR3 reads TGCAGCGTTGTCGGGGGCTCGGACTATGGCTACACCTTC.